The 25 T cell receptor beta chains below were found in one sample sequenced in a study of blood T cell repertoires in COVID-19 (dated by TCRdb to 2020 to 2022). The library was prepared using the immunoSEQ multiplex PCR assay. This immuneACCESS table, as held by TCRdb, lists in-frame sequences with V and J called but not all clones. Of the missing ones, under half trace to an unresolved V gene in checked studies; the others have no known cause. In this sample the table shows over 75,000 clones, 85% to 90% of which occur a single time. The ten largest clonotypes hold less than 2% of the sample. Sequencing was performed on peripheral blood. Receptors originate from a human donor with active COVID-19. The donor label of this sample is uncertain.

This clone was picked up a small number of times. This chain joins TRBV4-3 and TRBJ1-6; maybe TRBD1 (6 bases). This CDR3 has 14 amino acids. Germline V gives CDR1 LGHNA, CDR2 YSLEER. The V gene lost 1 base and the J gene lost 7 bases, with 8 bases spanning the gap. CDR3 amino acids: CASSQVQGNSPLHF. The CDR3 region has the DNA TGCGCCAGCAGCCAAGTACAGGGAAATTCACCCCTCCACTTT.

The CDR3 bases are TGCGCCAGCAGCCATTCCCAGGGAGTAGCGGAAGAAAAACTGTTTTTT. Translating it yields CASSHSQGVAEEKLFF. The chain is built from TRBV4-1 and TRBJ1-4, with a weak D call TRBD1 (5 bases). Trimming took off 3 bases at V and 8 bases at J, with 19 bases between the two ends. Germline-derived CDR1 and CDR2 are MGHRA and YSYEKL. The length of the CDR3 is 16 residues.

The V call is TRBV4-3, the J call TRBJ1-1; maybe TRBD1 (5 bases). The CDR3 extends over 15 amino acids. Germline lookup yields CDR1 LGHNA and CDR2 YSLEER. V shed 0 bases and J shed 1 base, with 9 bases lying between them. This CDR3 reads CASSQDGAGNTEAFF. The CDR3 bases are TGCGCCAGCAGCCAAGATGGGGCAGGGAACACTGAAGCTTTCTTT.

V is TRBV3-1 (or the pseudogene TRBV3-2) and J is TRBJ2-7; TRBD1 agrees at 8 bases. The CDR3 is made up of 15 amino acids. Unmatched junction bases numbered 8, after V lost 4 bases and J lost 3 bases. CDR1 and CDR2 (germline): LGHDT, YNNKEL (reference sequence). CDR3: CASSLGTGELYEQYF. Written as DNA, the CDR3 is TGTGCCAGCAGCCTCGGGACAGGCGAACTCTACGAGCAGTACTTC.

The chain couples TRBV7-2 to TRBJ1-1, with D maybe TRBD1 (6 bases). V lost 3 bases to trimming and J lost 10 bases, with 12 bases between them. The CDR3 spans 12 residues. Germline V gives CDR1 SGHTA, CDR2 FQGNSA. Here the CDR3 DNA reads TGTGCCAGCAGCTTCTCTACAGGGAGAGCTTTCTTT. Translated: CASSFSTGRAFF.

V gene TRBV20-1 combines with J gene TRBJ1-1; the match to TRBD1 covers 7 bases. The trim removed 3 bases at V and 8 bases at J, leaving 3 bases unmatched. The CDR3 runs 11 residues. The germline V gene has CDR1 DFQATT and CDR2 SNEGSKA (reference sequence). The CDR3 nucleotides are TGCAGTGCTAGTAGGACAGGAGAAGCTTTCTTT. Encoded protein: CSASRTGEAFF.

The gene calls are TRBV7-9 and TRBJ1-1, with 7 bases matching TRBD1. The CDR3 consists of 14 residues. With V trimmed by 5 bases and J by 1 base, 4 bases remained unmatched. Germline lookup yields CDR1 SEHNR and CDR2 FQNEAQ (reference sequence). The CDR3 loop reads CASSHRGPNTEAFF. Here the CDR3 DNA reads TGTGCCAGCAGCCACAGGGGTCCGAACACTGAAGCTTTCTTT.

The chain links TRBV12-3 or TRBV12-4 to TRBJ2-3; tentatively, D is TRBD1 (6 bases). The CDR3 is 13 amino acids. Trimming cost V 5 bases and J 3 bases, with 9 bases left between them. The CDR3 loop is CASSQGNTDTQYF. The CDR3 DNA follows: TGTGCCAGCAGTCAGGGGAATACAGATACGCAGTATTTT.

V and J are TRBV2 and TRBJ1-2; a possible D gene is TRBD1 (6 bases). The CDR3 covers 12 residues. The V end lost 11 bases, the J end lost 6 bases, and 16 bases lay between the germline ends. Germline assignment: CDR1 SNHLY and CDR2 FYNNEI. CDR3 nucleotides: TGTGCCTCGGACAGAGCTAATAATGGCTACACCTTC. It yields the protein CASDRANNGYTF.

This chain joins TRBV19 and TRBJ2-1; 7 positions agree with TRBD1. V lost 7 bases and J lost 0; bases outside the gene matches: 9. The CDR3 extends over 16 amino acids. Germline CDR1 and CDR2: LNHDA and SQIVND (reference sequence). CDR3 in DNA: TGTGCCAGTATCCGAGGACAGGACCCCTCCTACAATGAGCAGTTCTTC. Translated, it gives CASIRGQDPSYNEQFF.

The chain is built from TRBV10-1 and TRBJ2-3, with TRBD2 matching over 8 bases. Germline lookup yields CDR1 WNHNN and CDR2 SYGVQD (reference sequence). V shed 2 bases and J 1 base; nucleotides not matched to a gene: 5. This CDR3 comprises 16 residues. This CDR3 is CASSETGGAGTDTQYF. DNA for the CDR3: TGCGCCAGCAGTGAGACCGGGGGGGCTGGCACAGATACGCAGTATTTT.

The chain links TRBV5-4 to TRBJ2-1; 7 bases align to TRBD1. Germline V gene sequence: CDR1 SGHNT, CDR2 YYREEE (reference sequence). V lost 3 bases to trimming and J lost 4 bases; unmatched junction nucleotides: 4. The CDR3 sequence is 14 residues long. Written as DNA, the CDR3 is TGTGCCAGCAGCTCTGGGGGACAGTACAATGAGCAGTTCTTC. Translating gives CASSSGGQYNEQFF. The variable domain in full, completed from reference TRBV5-4 and TRBJ2-1, reads ETGVTQSPTHLIKTRGQQVTLRCSSQSGHNTVSWYQQALGQGPQFIFQYYREEENGRGNFPPRFSGLQFPNYSSELNVNALELDDSALYLCASSSGGQYNEQFFGPGTRLTVL.

The chain links TRBV7-3 to TRBJ1-1; 7 positions agree with TRBD1. V was clipped by 1 base and J by 1 base; unmatched bases: 6. Germline values: CDR1 SGHTA, CDR2 FQGTGA. The CDR3 runs 16 residues. This CDR3 is CASSLNFGTANTEAFF. The CDR3 DNA reads TGTGCCAGCAGCTTAAATTTTGGGACAGCGAACACTGAAGCTTTCTTT.

The chain joins TRBV7-2 to TRBJ1-6; D uncertain. Per germline, CDR1 SGHTA and CDR2 FQGNSA. The CDR3 runs to 17 residues. Trimming left V 5 bases short and J 6 bases short, with 20 bases between. The CDR3 protein is CASSPNPPGSLNSPLHF. DNA for the CDR3: TGTGCCAGCAGCCCAAACCCACCCGGGAGTCTTAATTCACCCCTCCACTTT.

This chain connects TRBV6-5 to TRBJ2-7; no clear D. CDR1 and CDR2 from the germline V gene are MNHEY and SVGAGI. Deletions cut 0 bases from V and 1 base from J, with 10 bases between. CDR3 length: 15 residues. The CDR3 loop is CASSYSLTDSYEQYF. CDR3 in DNA: TGTGCCAGCAGTTACTCCCTTACTGATTCCTACGAGCAGTACTTC.

The CDR3 DNA follows: TGTGCCAGCAGCGTGCAGGGTGGCGAGACCCAGTACTTC. This sequence encodes CASSVQGGETQYF. The rearrangement joins TRBV9 to TRBJ2-5, with D possibly being TRBD1 (5 bases). This CDR3 spans 13 amino acids. V lost 2 bases to trimming and J lost 5 bases, with 10 bases between them. The germline gives CDR1 SGDLS, CDR2 YYNGEE.

V is TRBV7-2 and J is TRBJ2-3; 16 bases match TRBD2. CDR1 is SGHTA and CDR2 is FQGNSA in the germline V gene. With V trimmed by 3 bases and J by 4 bases, 10 bases remained unmatched. The CDR3 runs to 19 residues. CDR3 nucleotides: TGTGCCAGCAGCTTGCGGGGACTAGCGGGGGGGCGTCTCGCAGATACGCAGTATTTT. Protein sequence: CASSLRGLAGGRLADTQYF.

The genes are TRBV6-5 and TRBJ1-4, with TRBD1 matching 7 bases. Germline V gene sequence: CDR1 MNHEY, CDR2 SVGAGI. This CDR3 contains 14 residues. Losses at the gene ends were 5 bases for V and 6 bases for J; bases not matched to a gene: 6. In nucleotides, the CDR3 is TGTGCCAGCAGTCAGACAGGGAGAGATGAAAAACTGTTTTTT. Its translation: CASSQTGRDEKLFF.

The gene calls are TRBV10-2 and TRBJ1-5, with D hard to call. The CDR3 contains 13 residues. The V end lost 5 bases, the J end lost 4 bases, and 9 bases lay between the germline ends. Per germline, CDR1 WSHSY and CDR2 SAAADI. The CDR3 nucleotides read TGCGCCAGCAGTAACGGGAAAAATCAGCCCCAGCATTTT. Residues: CASSNGKNQPQHF.

This chain links TRBV11-2 with TRBJ1-3; D is unclear. Trimming stripped 1 base from V and 0 bases from J, with 7 bases between. CDR1 and CDR2 (germline): SGHAT, FQNNGV. The CDR3 runs 15 residues. The CDR3 loop reads CASSLAVYSGNTIYF. CDR3 bases: TGTGCCAGCAGCTTAGCAGTTTACTCTGGAAACACCATATATTTT. Complete variable domain (other parts from reference TRBV11-2 and TRBJ1-3): EAGVAQSPRYKIIEKRQSVAFWCNPISGHATLYWYQQILGQGPKLLIQFQNNGVVDDSQLPKDRFSAERLKGVDSTLKIQPAKLEDSAVYLCASSLAVYSGNTIYFGEGSWLTVV.

V is TRBV7-9 and J is TRBJ2-1; no definite D call. CDR1 and CDR2 (germline): SEHNR, FQNEAQ (reference sequence). V lost 0 bases to trimming and J lost 5 bases, with 8 bases between them. The CDR3 contains 14 residues. The CDR3 reads CASSLANLDNEQFF. In DNA, the CDR3 is TGTGCCAGCAGCTTAGCGAACCTAGACAATGAGCAGTTCTTC.

The rearrangement uses TRBV6-6 and TRBJ2-3, with 10 positions matching TRBD1. This CDR3 contains 14 residues. The V segment lost 6 bases and the J segment 4 bases; nucleotides outside the gene matches: 4. From germline, CDR1 is MNHNY and CDR2 SVGAGI (reference sequence). The CDR3 is CASSETGGSDTQYF. As DNA, the CDR3 is TGTGCCAGCAGCGAGACAGGGGGCTCAGATACGCAGTATTTT.

On this clone itself: The junction departs from germline at one end; a sequencing error may be responsible. The chain joins TRBV7-8 to TRBJ2-1; TRBD1 might be the D (6 bases). CDR1 is SGHVS and CDR2 is FQNEAQ in the germline V gene. The CDR3 spans 16 residues. This CDR3 is CASSLAPGQYYNEQFF. CDR3 DNA: TGTGCCAGCAGCCTAGCCCCAGGACAGTACTACAATGAGCAGTTCTTC.

The chain employs TRBV7-2 and TRBJ1-2, with D perhaps TRBD1 (5 bases). The CDR3 loop spans 15 amino acids. The ends were cut back, 2 bases at V and 5 bases at J, with 15 bases in the middle. The germline CDR1 and CDR2 sequences are SGHTA and FQGNSA. The CDR3 nucleotides read TGTGCCAGCAGCTTAAATCGCGGGGGATTTTATGGCTACACCTTC. As protein: CASSLNRGGFYGYTF.

The chain uses TRBV2 and TRBJ1-2; maybe TRBD1 (6 bases). Germline assignment: CDR1 SNHLY and CDR2 FYNNEI. V lost 2 bases and J lost 4, with 14 bases in between. This CDR3 contains 15 residues. The CDR3 DNA is TGTGCCAGCAGTGAAACTCGGGGGGCGGTCTATGGCTACACCTTC. It translates to CASSETRGAVYGYTF.